The 27 T cell receptor beta chains reported below all come from one sample, sequenced in a study of identical twins. TCRdb passed the 5' RACE reads through MiXCR, listing each CDR3 protein once. Of under 900,000 distinct CDR3 sequences listed, approximately 18% are singletons. The same sample was also used in a study of T cells expressing NK-cell markers.

Source material: PBMCs. The receptors stem from a woman aged 18-29 years in good health.

The chain links TRBV18 to TRBJ2-2, with a weak D call TRBD2 (5 bases). Germline CDR1 is KGHSH and CDR2 is LQKENI. This CDR3 is built from 11 residues. Trimming cost V 4 bases and J 13 bases, with 10 bases left between them. CDR3 nucleotide sequence: TGTGCCAGCTCACAAGCGGAGTGGCTGTTTTTT. This sequence encodes CASSQAEWLFF.

This clonotype was observed many times. This chain joins TRBV5-1 and TRBJ2-1; D may correspond to TRBD1 or TRBD2 (5 bases each). The germline V gene has CDR1 SGHRS and CDR2 YFSETQ. The length of the CDR3 is 15 residues. V lost 4 bases to trimming and J lost 0 bases, with 11 bases between them. Here the CDR3 reads CASSPGPSSYNEQFF. CDR3 DNA: TGCGCCAGCAGCCCGGGGCCAAGCTCCTACAATGAGCAGTTCTTC. Filled out from reference TRBV5-1 and TRBJ2-1, the complete variable domain reads KAGVTQTPRYLIKTRGQQVTLSCSPISGHRSVSWYQQTPGQGLQFLFEYFSETQRNKGNFPGRFSGRQFSNSRSEMNVSTLELGDSALYLCASSPGPSSYNEQFFGPGTRLTVL.

This clonotype was observed a few times. The chain is built from TRBV5-1 and TRBJ2-1, with D unresolved. The germline V gene has CDR1 SGHRS and CDR2 YFSETQ. This CDR3 spans 14 amino acids. V was clipped by 3 bases and J by 0 bases, with 7 bases between them. The CDR3: CASSSTYSYNEQFF. The CDR3 DNA reads as TGCGCCAGCAGCTCGACCTACTCCTACAATGAGCAGTTCTTC. The entire variable domain, with the rest obtained from reference TRBV5-1 and TRBJ2-1, is as follows: KAGVTQTPRYLIKTRGQQVTLSCSPISGHRSVSWYQQTPGQGLQFLFEYFSETQRNKGNFPGRFSGRQFSNSRSEMNVSTLELGDSALYLCASSSTYSYNEQFFGPGTRLTVL.

This clonotype was observed a handful of times. J is TRBJ2-7 and V is TRBV28, with D maybe TRBD1 (5 bases). CDR3 length: 16 residues. The V and J ends lost 6 bases and 5 bases respectively, with 23 bases between them. Germline CDR1 and CDR2: MDHEN and SYDVKM. As DNA, the CDR3 is TGTGCCAGCAGCCTTAGACAGCGAGAAGCTTGGGACGAGCAGTACTTC. It translates to CASSLRQREAWDEQYF.

This clonotype was detected ten times or more. V usage is TRBV20-1 and J usage is TRBJ2-5; no clear D. This CDR3 is 14 amino acids long. Trimming cost V 1 base and J 4 bases, with 13 bases left between them. CDR1 and CDR2 from the germline V gene are DFQATT and SNEGSKA (reference sequence). DNA of the CDR3: TGCAGTGCTAGAGCCTCCGAGTGGCGAGAGACCCAGTACTTC. Translating it yields CSARASEWRETQYF.

This clonotype was detected a few times. This chain connects TRBV6-2 or TRBV6-3 to TRBJ2-2; D is unclear. V lost 6 bases to trimming and J lost 0 bases, with 14 bases between them. The germline V gene encodes CDR1 MNHEY and CDR2 SVGEGT. This CDR3 spans 16 amino acids. The CDR3 coding sequence is TGTGCCAGCAGCAAACTGGGAACAACGAACACCGGGGAGCTGTTTTTT. Translation: CASSKLGTTNTGELFF.

This clonotype was seen many times. The rearrangement links TRBV12-3 or TRBV12-4 to TRBJ1-5; weak D call: TRBD1 (5 bases). The CDR3 spans 14 residues. V gave up 1 base and J gave up 7 bases, with 11 bases separating them. This CDR3 is CASSLVQGGQPQHF. The CDR3 bases are TGTGCCAGCAGTTTAGTCCAGGGAGGACAGCCCCAGCATTTT.

This clonotype was seen at least ten times. The genes are TRBV10-3 and TRBJ2-3; unclear D gene. Between the trimmed V and J ends, which lost 4 bases and 2 bases, there was a span of 13 bases. Germline V CDR1 and CDR2: ENHRY, SYGVKD. This CDR3 is 15 amino acids long. The CDR3 is CAISAADIPTDTQYF. CDR3 in DNA: TGTGCCATCAGTGCGGCGGATATCCCCACAGATACGCAGTATTTT.

J is TRBJ2-5 and V is TRBV9, with 8 bases that match TRBD2. Germline loops: CDR1 SGDLS, CDR2 YYNGEE. The J segment lost 1 base and the V segment lost 1 base, leaving 6 bases of the junction unmatched. The CDR3 has 16 amino acids. CDR3 DNA: TGTGCCAGCAGCGTACGGATCGGGGGGGCCCAAGAGACCCAGTACTTC. Its translation: CASSVRIGGAQETQYF.

The V and J genes are TRBV6-2 or TRBV6-3 and TRBJ2-4, with 14 bases lining up with TRBD2. The CDR3 length is 16 residues. V lost 2 bases and J lost 7; bases outside the gene matches: 4. Germline V gene data show CDR1 as MNHEY and CDR2 as SVGEGT. CDR3 region: CASSYRRTSGRNIQYF. The CDR3 nucleotides read TGTGCCAGCAGTTACCGCAGGACTAGCGGGAGGAACATTCAGTACTTC.

This clonotype was found many times. CDR3 region: CASSSDDHSGIETQYF. The CDR3 bases are TGCGCCAGCAGCTCAGACGATCATAGCGGGATAGAGACCCAGTACTTC. The chain joins TRBV5-1 to TRBJ2-5; 8 bases line up with TRBD2. This CDR3 is built from 16 residues. Losses at the gene ends were 3 bases for V and 4 bases for J; bases not matched to a gene: 11. Germline CDR1 SGHRS, CDR2 YFSETQ.

This clonotype was observed a few times. Here the CDR3 reads CASKISYEQYF. The CDR3 nucleotides are TGTGCCAGCAAGATTTCCTACGAGCAGTACTTC. This chain joins TRBV2 and TRBJ2-7; D remains unclear. CDR1 and CDR2 (germline): SNHLY, FYNNEI. V lost 7 bases, J lost 1 base, and 5 bases lay in between. This CDR3 comprises 11 residues.

This sequence joins TRBV20-1 and TRBJ1-1; possible D gene TRBD1, 5 bases. The germline CDR1 and CDR2 sequences are DFQATT and SNEGSKA (reference sequence). This CDR3 contains 14 residues. Trimming pared 2 bases from V and 1 base from J, leaving 11 bases between. CDR3 sequence (DNA): TGCAGTGCTAGACCAGGGACGGGGAACACTGAAGCTTTCTTT. It specifies CSARPGTGNTEAFF.

The chain has TRBV18 and TRBJ2-1; D call uncertain. This CDR3 comprises 15 residues. In germline, CDR1 is KGHSH, CDR2 LQKENI. V lost 4 bases to trimming and J lost 4 bases, with 14 bases between them. The CDR3 nucleotides are TGTGCCAGCTCACATGCCTTAGAAAAATACAATGAGCAGTTCTTC. This encodes CASSHALEKYNEQFF.

This clonotype has more than one count but fewer than ten. The chain carries TRBV5-5 and TRBJ2-7; perhaps TRBD2 as D (5 bases). This CDR3 is built from 14 residues. The V gene's germline CDR1 is SGHKS and CDR2 YYEKEE (reference sequence). V gave up 4 bases and J gave up 3 bases, with 14 bases separating them. As DNA, the CDR3 is TGTGCCAGCAGCACTACCGGGATCGACTACGAGCAGTACTTC. This translates into CASSTTGIDYEQYF. The entire variable domain, with the rest obtained from reference TRBV5-5 and TRBJ2-7, is as follows: DAGVTQSPTHLIKTRGQQVTLRCSPISGHKSVSWYQQVLGQGPQFIFQYYEKEERGRGNFPDRFSARQFPNYSSELNVNALLLGDSALYLCASSTTGIDYEQYFGPGTRLTVT.

The V gene is TRBV12-3 or TRBV12-4, the J gene TRBJ1-1; a possible D gene is TRBD1 (5 bases). The germline V and J ends were trimmed by 1 base and 3 bases, with 9 bases remaining between them. The CDR3 sequence is 14 residues long. CDR3 loop: CASSLGGSYTEAFF. Here the CDR3 DNA reads TGTGCCAGCAGTTTAGGGGGGTCTTACACTGAAGCTTTCTTT.

CDR3 DNA: TGTGCCAGCAGCACGGGACAGGGGTTCACAGATACGCAGTATTTT. Encoded protein: CASSTGQGFTDTQYF. V is TRBV12-3 or TRBV12-4 and J is TRBJ2-3, with TRBD1 matching 10 bases. This CDR3 contains 15 residues. J lost 2 bases, V lost 6 bases, and 5 bases had no gene match.

The chain combines TRBV6-5 with TRBJ2-7; 7 bases match TRBD1. The CDR3 spans 15 residues. Germline-derived CDR1 and CDR2 are MNHEY and SVGAGI. J lost 0 bases, V lost 4 bases, and 6 bases had no gene match. The CDR3: CASSSDRTYSYEQYF. Written as DNA, the CDR3 is TGTGCCAGCAGTTCGGACAGGACGTACTCCTACGAGCAGTACTTC.

At least ten counts were recorded for this clonotype. V usage is TRBV12-3 or TRBV12-4 and J usage is TRBJ2-7; 7 positions match TRBD1. The CDR3 totals 14 residues. The trim removed 1 base at V and 4 bases at J, leaving 4 bases unmatched. CDR3 sequence (DNA): TGTGCCAGCAGTTTAGACAGGGGCGGTTACGAGCAGTACTTC. It translates to CASSLDRGGYEQYF.

This clonotype appeared a few times. The chain combines TRBV20-1 with TRBJ2-7; 9 bases are shared with TRBD2. Germline lookup yields CDR1 DFQATT and CDR2 SNEGSKA (reference sequence). CDR3 size: 13 residues. V lost 3 bases to trimming and J lost 5 bases; unmatched junction nucleotides: 5. CDR3 coding DNA: TGCAGTGCTAGTTCTAGCGGGAAGCACGAGCAGTACTTC. Amino acids: CSASSSGKHEQYF.

This clonotype has a handful of counts. The chain recombines TRBV7-9 with TRBJ1-4; 9 bases fit TRBD1. CDR3 length: 14 residues. V gave up 5 bases and J gave up 7 bases; unmatched junction bases: 5. Germline assignment: CDR1 SEHNR and CDR2 FQNEAQ (reference sequence). The CDR3 DNA sequence: TGTGCCAGCAGCCCACAGGGGGCTGGTGAAAAACTGTTTTTT. Translating gives CASSPQGAGEKLFF. Supplemented by reference TRBV7-9 and TRBJ1-4, the full variable domain reads DTGVSQNPRHKITKRGQNVTFRCDPISEHNRLYWYRQTLGQGPEFLTYFQNEAQLEKSRLLSDRFSAERPKGSFSTLEIQRTEQGDSAMYLCASSPQGAGEKLFFGSGTQLSVL.

This clonotype was found a few times. The chain combines TRBV7-2 with TRBJ2-7, with 7 nucleotides matching TRBD1. From germline, CDR1 is SGHTA and CDR2 FQGNSA. V was clipped by 4 bases and J by 2 bases; unmatched bases: 8. The CDR3 has 15 amino acids. In DNA form, the CDR3 reads TGTGCCAGCAGCTCGTACCCCGGGACAGCCTACGAGCAGTACTTC. Translated: CASSSYPGTAYEQYF.

This clonotype was counted between two and nine times. The rearrangement joins TRBV6-2 or TRBV6-3 to TRBJ2-7, with D uncertain. The V and J ends lost 2 bases and 0 bases respectively, with 11 bases between them. CDR3 length equals 15 residues. Germline assignment: CDR1 MNHEY and CDR2 SVGEGT. DNA for the CDR3: TGTGCCAGCAGTTACGACGCGGCGAGCTCCTACGAGCAGTACTTC. Protein sequence: CASSYDAASSYEQYF.

This clonotype was seen only a few times. J is TRBJ2-3 and V is TRBV10-2; 7 bases align to TRBD2. V trimming: 7 bases; J trimming: 3 bases; junction bases outside the gene matches: 10. Germline V gives CDR1 WSHSY, CDR2 SAAADI. The CDR3 has 15 residues. The CDR3 reads CASMGTTPRTDTQYF. CDR3 nucleotide sequence: TGCGCCAGCATGGGGACTACCCCCCGGACAGATACGCAGTATTTT.

V usage is TRBV5-1 and J usage is TRBJ1-1, with D possibly TRBD1 on 5 matching bases. The CDR3 is 14 amino acids. V was shortened by 4 bases and J by 4 bases, with 14 bases between the two germline ends. Germline lookup yields CDR1 SGHRS and CDR2 YFSETQ. CDR3 sequence (DNA): TGCGCCAGCAGCGAGGGGTTCGGGGGCACTGAAGCTTTCTTT. Protein sequence: CASSEGFGGTEAFF.

CDR3 DNA sequence: TGCGCCAGCAGTGACCCACGGACAGGGGGCACTGAAGCTTTCTTT. Translated, it gives CASSDPRTGGTEAFF. The V gene is TRBV10-1, the J gene TRBJ1-1; 10 positions match TRBD1. The V gene end was trimmed by 3 bases and the J gene end by 4 bases; junction bases not matched to a gene: 5. The CDR3 covers 15 residues. CDR1 is WNHNN, CDR2 SYGVQD, per germline (reference sequence).

The table lists this clonotype with a few counts. The genes are TRBV29-1 and TRBJ2-3; 7 bases are shared with TRBD2. This CDR3 comprises 14 residues. J was trimmed by 4 bases and V by 4 bases; bases with no gene match: 8. Germline V CDR1 and CDR2: SQVTM, ANQGSEA. The CDR3 spells CSVARGSGADTQYF. DNA for the CDR3: TGCAGCGTTGCGAGAGGGAGCGGGGCAGATACGCAGTATTTT.